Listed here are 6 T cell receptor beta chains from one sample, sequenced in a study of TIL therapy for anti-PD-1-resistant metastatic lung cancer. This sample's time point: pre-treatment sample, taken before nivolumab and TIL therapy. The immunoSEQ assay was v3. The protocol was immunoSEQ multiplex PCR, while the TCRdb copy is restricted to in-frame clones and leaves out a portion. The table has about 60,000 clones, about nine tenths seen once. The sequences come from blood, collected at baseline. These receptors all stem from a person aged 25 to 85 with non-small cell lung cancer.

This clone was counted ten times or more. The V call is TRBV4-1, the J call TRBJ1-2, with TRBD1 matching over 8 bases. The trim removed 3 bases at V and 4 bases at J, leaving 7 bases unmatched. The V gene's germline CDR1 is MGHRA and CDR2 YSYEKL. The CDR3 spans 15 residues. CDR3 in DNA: TGCGCCAGCAGCCAGACTCAGGGGGCGGCCTATGGCTACACCTTC. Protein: CASSQTQGAAYGYTF.

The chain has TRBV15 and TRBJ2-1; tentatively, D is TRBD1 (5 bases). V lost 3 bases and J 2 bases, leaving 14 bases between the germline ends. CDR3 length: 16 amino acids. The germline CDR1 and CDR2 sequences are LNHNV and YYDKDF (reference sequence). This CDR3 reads CATSRDRDSTYNEQFF. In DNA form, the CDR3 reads TGTGCCACCAGCAGGGATCGAGACAGCACCTACAATGAGCAGTTCTTC.

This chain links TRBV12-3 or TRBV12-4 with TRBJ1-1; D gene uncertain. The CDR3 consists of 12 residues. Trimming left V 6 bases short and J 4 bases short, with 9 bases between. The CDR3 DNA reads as TGTGCCAGCAGCTACAAGGGCACTGAAGCTTTCTTT. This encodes CASSYKGTEAFF.

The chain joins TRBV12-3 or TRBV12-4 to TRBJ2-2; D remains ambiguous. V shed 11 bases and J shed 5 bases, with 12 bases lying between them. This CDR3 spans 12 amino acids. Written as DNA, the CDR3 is TGTGCCGGGCGATTGGGTACCGGGGAGCTGTTTTTT. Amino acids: CAGRLGTGELFF.

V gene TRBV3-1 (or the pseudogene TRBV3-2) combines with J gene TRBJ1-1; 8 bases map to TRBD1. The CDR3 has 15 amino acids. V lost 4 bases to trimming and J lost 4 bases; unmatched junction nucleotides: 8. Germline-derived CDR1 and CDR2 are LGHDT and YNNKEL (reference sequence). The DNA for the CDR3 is TGTGCCAGCAGCCCCTTTGCAGGGGGCGGCACTGAAGCTTTCTTT. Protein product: CASSPFAGGGTEAFF.

The DNA for the CDR3 is TGTGCCAGCAGTCCCGGGACACGGAACACCGGGGAGCTGTTTTTT. Its protein is CASSPGTRNTGELFF. The genes are TRBV28 and TRBJ2-2; maybe TRBD1 (6 bases). Germline loops: CDR1 MDHEN, CDR2 SYDVKM. V was cut by 5 bases and J by 1 base, with 11 bases left in between. This CDR3 region has 15 residues.